This T cell receptor (beta chain) was identified during a study of cytomegalovirus exposure and HLA in healthy donors. Study outcomes and limitations: A later analysis showed HLA-associated TCR beta chains outstripping equally common others in clonal expansion.

Every donor was a healthy person donating bone marrow. To note about this clone: Its specificity is unknown.

This CDR3 region has 13 residues. Germline loops: CDR1 LNHNV, CDR2 YYDKDF (reference sequence). The ends lost 8 bases at V and 9 bases at J; junction bases unmatched: 7. It was with 60 Vbeta and 13 Jbeta primers that the PCR ran. Generated by immunoSEQ multiplex PCR, the TCRdb table keeps only in-frame clones and is missing some. The sample shows 85,000 to 100,000 clones, just under 90% of them seen only once. Sequencing was performed on PBMCs. This receptor was taken from a man younger than 35 in good health and CMV-seronegative. V is TRBV15 and J is TRBJ2-1, with TRBD2 matching over 10 bases. In DNA form, the CDR3 reads TGTGCCACCGGTAGCGGGAGGTGGGGTGAGCAGTTCTTC. This encodes CATGSGRWGEQFF. The complete variable domain, with remaining parts taken from reference TRBV15 and TRBJ2-1, reads DAMVIQNPRYQVTQFGKPVTLSCSQTLNHNVMYWYQQKSSQAPKLLFHYYDKDFNNEADTPDNFQSRRPNTSFCFLDIRSPGLGDTAMYLCATGSGRWGEQFFGPGTRLTVL.